Each of the 30 T cell receptor beta chains below was sequenced from the same sample in a study of blood T cell repertoires in COVID-19 (dated by TCRdb to 2018 to 2021). Library preparation used the immunoSEQ multiplex PCR assay. TCRdb retrieved this table from immuneACCESS and kept in-frame rearrangements only. Not all clones are present; in checked studies, unresolved V genes account for under half, and no reason is known for the remainder. Counted in this sample were fewer than 500,000 clones; about 90% of them appeared once. The ten most abundant clones make up under 2.5% of the sample. Sequenced: PBMCs or T cells enriched from blood (not recorded which). These receptors originate from a young woman with acute COVID-19.

Many counts were recorded for this clone. The V gene is TRBV20-1, the J gene TRBJ1-2, with D perhaps matching TRBD1 (6 bases). V was pared by 6 bases and J by 8 bases, with 13 bases between. The CDR3 has 11 residues. Per germline, CDR1 DFQATT and CDR2 SNEGSKA (reference sequence). The CDR3 DNA sequence: TGCAGTGCCACAGGGTTGGGCGGCTACACCTTC. This encodes CSATGLGGYTF.

The chain uses TRBV2 and TRBJ2-1, with 15 bases lining up with TRBD2. Looked up from germline, CDR1 is SNHLY and CDR2 is FYNNEI. The CDR3 runs 15 residues. Germline trimming cut 7 bases from V and 9 bases from J; bases unmatched to any gene: 7. This CDR3 is CASTDGLAGGREQFF. Here the CDR3 DNA reads TGTGCCAGCACCGATGGACTAGCGGGGGGGCGTGAGCAGTTCTTC.

This chain joins TRBV6-1 and TRBJ1-5; unclear D gene. CDR3 length equals 15 residues. Germline V lookup: CDR1 MNHNS, CDR2 SASEGT. V lost 2 bases and J lost 0, with 8 bases in between. The CDR3 loop is CASSEQSYSNQPQHF. The CDR3 DNA sequence: TGTGCCAGCAGTGAACAAAGCTATAGCAATCAGCCCCAGCATTTT.

This clone was detected only once. This chain uses TRBV6-1 with TRBJ2-5, with D unresolved. Trimming shortened V by 1 base and J by 2 bases, and 8 bases separated the two germline ends. Germline CDR1 is MNHNS and CDR2 is SASEGT. The CDR3 consists of 14 residues. As DNA, the CDR3 is TGTGCCAGCAGTGAAGGGCCGGAGCAAGAGACCCAGTACTTC. This gives the protein CASSEGPEQETQYF.

The V gene is TRBV18, the J gene TRBJ1-2, with 7 bases lining up with TRBD1. The CDR3 length is 16 residues. With 0 bases clipped from V and 3 bases from J, the junction kept 7 bases outside the gene matches. Germline values: CDR1 KGHSH, CDR2 LQKENI. As DNA, the CDR3 is TGTGCCAGCTCACCACCGAGACAGGGTGTAGACTATGGCTACACCTTC. It encodes CASSPPRQGVDYGYTF.

Concerning this clone itself: Different DNA sequences within this sample yield the same CDR3. The rearrangement links TRBV7-2 to TRBJ2-7, with D possibly being TRBD2 (6 bases). The CDR3 is 13 amino acids. Deletions cut 4 bases from V and 4 bases from J, with 11 bases between. The V gene's germline CDR1 is SGHTA and CDR2 FQGNSA. CDR3 coding DNA: TGTGCCAGCAGCTCATTAGCGGCGTACGAGCAGTACTTC. It translates to CASSSLAAYEQYF.

This rearrangement joins TRBV7-3 to TRBJ2-5; 9 nucleotides match TRBD2. The CDR3 runs to 14 residues. Germline CDR1 is SGHTA and CDR2 is FQGTGA. With V trimmed by 2 bases and J by 2 bases, 0 bases remained unmatched. CDR3 residues: CASSLAGGQETQYF. The DNA for the CDR3 is TGTGCCAGCAGCTTAGCGGGGGGGCAAGAGACCCAGTACTTC.

This chain joins TRBV10-1 and TRBJ1-2, with a tentative D call TRBD1 (6 bases). The germline V gene has CDR1 WNHNN and CDR2 SYGVQD (reference sequence). This CDR3 comprises 14 residues. V lost 8 bases, J lost 2 bases, and 15 bases lay in between. The CDR3 DNA reads TGCGCCAGCGACACAGGGAGACGGAACTATGGCTACACCTTC. Its protein product is CASDTGRRNYGYTF.

To note about this clone: A read error is possible here, since a much larger clone lies one base away. The sample has other DNA sequences that encode this CDR3 too. The chain carries TRBV13 and TRBJ1-1; D perhaps matches TRBD1 (6 bases). Germline assignment: CDR1 PRHDT and CDR2 FYEKMQ (reference sequence). Trimming took off 4 bases at V and 1 base at J, with 7 bases between the two ends. The CDR3 runs to 13 residues. The CDR3 nucleotides are TGTGCCAGCAGCTCACAGGGGAACACTGAAGCTTTCTTT. As protein: CASSSQGNTEAFF.

The rearrangement joins TRBV7-8 to TRBJ1-6; a possible D gene is TRBD1 (6 bases). The germline V and J ends were trimmed by 5 bases and 5 bases, with 16 bases remaining between them. This CDR3 comprises 16 residues. Germline CDR1 reads SGHVS; CDR2 reads FQNEAQ. CDR3 residues: CASSPQGSWDNSPLHF. The CDR3 nucleotides are TGTGCCAGCAGCCCGCAGGGGAGTTGGGATAATTCACCCCTCCACTTT.

The V and J genes are TRBV7-9 and TRBJ1-1; D may be TRBD1 (5 bases). The CDR3 has 13 amino acids. The V gene lost 4 bases and the J gene lost 1 base, with 7 bases spanning the gap. The germline V gene has CDR1 SEHNR and CDR2 FQNEAQ (reference sequence). The CDR3 spells CASSYGGNTEAFF. CDR3 bases: TGTGCCAGCAGCTACGGGGGGAACACTGAAGCTTTCTTT.

The V gene is TRBV28, the J gene TRBJ1-1; D is uncertain. The CDR3 is made up of 12 amino acids. CDR1 MDHEN and CDR2 SYDVKM come from the germline V gene. V lost 3 bases, J lost 10 bases, and 12 bases lay in between. As DNA, the CDR3 is TGTGCCAGCAGTTTCGACCTCCGCGGAGCTTTCTTT. Translated, it gives CASSFDLRGAFF.

Turning to this clone: The same CDR3 is also encoded by other DNA sequences in this sample. This chain connects TRBV18 to TRBJ1-5; no clear D. Per germline, CDR1 KGHSH and CDR2 LQKENI. This CDR3 has 13 residues. The germline V and J ends were trimmed by 4 bases and 2 bases, with 6 bases remaining between them. DNA of the CDR3: TGTGCCAGCTCACGGGAGGGCAATCAGCCCCAGCATTTT. It translates to CASSREGNQPQHF. The whole variable domain, remainder taken from reference TRBV18 and TRBJ1-5, is NAGVMQNPRHLVRRRGQEARLRCSPMKGHSHVYWYRQLPEEGLKFMVYLQKENIIDESGMPKERFSAEFPKEGPSILRIQQVVRGDSAAYFCASSREGNQPQHFGDGTRLSIL.

V is TRBV19 and J is TRBJ2-7, with TRBD2 identical over 7 bases. The CDR3 runs to 14 residues. Per the germline V gene, CDR1 is LNHDA and CDR2 is SQIVND (reference sequence). V dropped 2 bases and J dropped 1; count of bases not matched to a gene: 2. The CDR3: CASSILAESYEQYF. In DNA form, the CDR3 reads TGTGCCAGTAGTATACTAGCGGAGTCCTACGAGCAGTACTTC.

This chain joins TRBV28 and TRBJ2-7, with D possibly matching TRBD2 (6 bases). V lost 6 bases and J 4 bases, leaving 16 bases between the germline ends. The CDR3 consists of 14 residues. The V gene's germline CDR1 is MDHEN and CDR2 SYDVKM. CDR3 amino acids: CASRVDGGVYEQYF. The CDR3, as DNA: TGTGCCAGCAGGGTGGACGGAGGGGTTTACGAGCAGTACTTC.

This chain uses TRBV4-3 with TRBJ1-1; TRBD1 aligns across 7 bases. Germline CDR1 and CDR2: LGHNA and YSLEER. The CDR3 sequence is 16 residues long. V lost 0 bases to trimming and J lost 0 bases; unmatched junction nucleotides: 4. CDR3 nucleotide sequence: TGCGCCAGCAGCCAAGACCCACAGGGGATGAACACTGAAGCTTTCTTT. It codes for CASSQDPQGMNTEAFF.

This chain links TRBV7-9 with TRBJ2-1; no clear D. CDR1 and CDR2 (germline): SEHNR, FQNEAQ (reference sequence). The CDR3 has 16 residues. Trimming took off 6 bases at V and 4 bases at J, with 19 bases between the two ends. CDR3: CASSSIETPYYNEQFF. CDR3 nucleotide sequence: TGTGCCAGCAGTTCGATCGAGACTCCATATTACAATGAGCAGTTCTTC.

This chain joins TRBV27 and TRBJ2-1, with 14 nucleotides matching TRBD2. The CDR3 covers 15 residues. Unmatched junction bases numbered 5, after V lost 8 bases and J lost 5 bases. CDR1 and CDR2 (germline): MNHEY, SMNVEV (reference sequence). In DNA form, the CDR3 reads TGTGCCAGCGGTGGACTAGCGGGAGGTAACAATGAGCAGTTCTTC. Its translation is CASGGLAGGNNEQFF.

This chain joins TRBV11-3 and TRBJ2-1, with a weak D call TRBD2 (7 bases). V dropped 0 bases and J dropped 9 bases, with 18 bases sitting between them. Looked up from germline, CDR1 is SGHNT and CDR2 is YENEEA. The CDR3 spans 16 residues. CDR3 DNA: TGTGCCAGCAGCTTAGACGGGAATGGGGGGGCGTTTGAGCAGTTCTTC. Translating gives CASSLDGNGGAFEQFF. The full variable domain, completed using reference TRBV11-3 and TRBJ2-1, is EAGVVQSPRYKIIEKKQPVAFWCNPISGHNTLYWYLQNLGQGPELLIRYENEEAVDDSQLPKDRFSAERLKGVDSTLKIQPAELGDSAVYLCASSLDGNGGAFEQFFGPGTRLTVL.

The rearrangement uses TRBV28 and TRBJ1-2; possible D gene TRBD1, 6 bases. The CDR3 sequence is 11 residues long. CDR1 is MDHEN, CDR2 SYDVKM, per germline. V shed 8 bases and J shed 8 bases, with 12 bases lying between them. The CDR3 here is CASAGGEGYTF. CDR3 DNA: TGTGCCAGCGCGGGGGGCGAGGGCTACACCTTC.

The rearrangement links TRBV19 to TRBJ1-1, with a possible D match to TRBD1 (6 bases). Germline values: CDR1 LNHDA, CDR2 SQIVND (reference sequence). V shed 3 bases and J shed 4 bases, with 15 bases lying between them. The length of the CDR3 is 15 residues. The CDR3 region is CASSIQGTRGTEAFF. The CDR3, as DNA: TGTGCCAGTAGTATTCAAGGGACACGGGGCACTGAAGCTTTCTTT. Drawing the rest from reference TRBV19 and TRBJ1-1, the complete variable domain is DGGITQSPKYLFRKEGQNVTLSCEQNLNHDAMYWYRQDPGQGLRLIYYSQIVNDFQKGDIAEGYSVSREKKESFPLTVTSAQKNPTAFYLCASSIQGTRGTEAFFGQGTRLTVV.

The chain combines TRBV5-6 with TRBJ2-3, with D possibly TRBD1 on 6 matching bases. Trimming shortened V by 5 bases and J by 1 base, and 8 bases separated the two germline ends. This CDR3 contains 13 residues. Germline loops: CDR1 SGHDT, CDR2 YYEEEE. CDR3 protein: CASRWTGTDTQYF. DNA of the CDR3: TGTGCCAGCAGGTGGACAGGCACAGATACGCAGTATTTT.

The V and J genes are TRBV27 and TRBJ2-1; TRBD2 might be the D (6 bases). Trimming took 5 bases from V and 10 from J, leaving 18 bases between them. The CDR3 consists of 14 residues. Germline lookup yields CDR1 MNHEY and CDR2 SMNVEV (reference sequence). The CDR3 region is CASSLQRAGREQFF. In nucleotides, the CDR3 is TGTGCCAGCAGTCTCCAGCGGGCGGGACGCGAGCAGTTCTTC.

This clone occurred a few times. The V call is TRBV3-1 (or the pseudogene TRBV3-2), the J call TRBJ2-7; D unclear. This CDR3 is built from 13 residues. Trimming cost V 0 bases and J 6 bases, with 9 bases left between them. Germline V gene lookup returns CDR1 LGHDT and CDR2 YNNKEL (reference sequence). In DNA form, the CDR3 reads TGTGCCAGCAGCCAAGACTGGAGTACCGAGCAGTACTTC. It encodes CASSQDWSTEQYF.

The genes are TRBV3-1 (or the pseudogene TRBV3-2) and TRBJ2-7; TRBD1 might be the D (6 bases). Germline V gives CDR1 LGHDT, CDR2 YNNKEL (reference sequence). The CDR3 is 14 amino acids. V was clipped by 2 bases and J by 2 bases, with 10 bases between them. CDR3 nucleotide sequence: TGTGCCAGCAGCCAAAGGGGGACCACCTACGAGCAGTACTTC. Amino acids: CASSQRGTTYEQYF.

The chain uses TRBV2 and TRBJ2-7, with D possibly matching TRBD1 (6 bases). V was cut by 3 bases and J by 1 base, with 10 bases left in between. The CDR3 totals 14 residues. Looked up from germline, CDR1 is SNHLY and CDR2 is FYNNEI. This CDR3 is CASSDGRGSYEQYF. The CDR3 DNA reads as TGTGCCAGCAGTGATGGCAGGGGATCCTACGAGCAGTACTTC.

The chain has TRBV7-2 and TRBJ1-6; 8 positions agree with TRBD1. CDR3 length: 17 amino acids. Germline CDR1 reads SGHTA; CDR2 reads FQGNSA. With 5 bases clipped from V and 7 bases from J, the junction kept 13 bases outside the gene matches. CDR3 in DNA: TGTGCCAGCAGCCAGTCCCCCAGGGGGCCACGGAATTCACCCCTCCACTTT. Amino acids: CASSQSPRGPRNSPLHF.

This clone was seen ten or more times. This sequence joins TRBV7-8 and TRBJ2-7; 8 bases are a match to TRBD1. CDR1 is SGHVS and CDR2 is FQNEAQ in the germline V gene. The CDR3 has 15 amino acids. V was clipped by 5 bases and J by 0 bases; unmatched bases: 6. DNA for the CDR3: TGTGCCAGCAGCCCGAGACAGGGGCCCTCCTACGAGCAGTACTTC. This sequence encodes CASSPRQGPSYEQYF.

This chain connects TRBV24-1 to TRBJ1-5, with 8 bases identical to TRBD1. CDR1 and CDR2 from the germline V gene are KGHDR and SFDVKD. The CDR3 length is 17 residues. Germline trimming cut 6 bases from V and 2 bases from J; bases unmatched to any gene: 11. CDR3 residues: CATSPGTGGSGNQPQHF. For the CDR3, the DNA is TGTGCCACCAGTCCCGGGACAGGAGGGTCGGGCAATCAGCCCCAGCATTTT.

This rearrangement joins TRBV3-1 (or the pseudogene TRBV3-2) to TRBJ2-7; 8 nucleotides agree with TRBD1. Germline CDR1 and CDR2: LGHDT and YNNKEL (reference sequence). V lost 6 bases and J lost 7; bases outside the gene matches: 11. This CDR3 comprises 14 residues. In nucleotides, the CDR3 is TGTGCCAGCAGTCCCGACAGGGGACCTAGGGAGCAGTACTTC. Translating it yields CASSPDRGPREQYF.